This TCR beta chain was documented in a study of Ad26.COV2.S vaccination and SARS-CoV-2 variants. General study findings and limits: Possibly, TCR breadth and depth analyses underestimated total T cell responses.

J was trimmed by 6 bases and V by 7 bases; bases with no gene match: 6. CDR3 length: 12 amino acids. Germline lookup yields CDR1 SGHRS and CDR2 YFSETQ. Measured with immunoSEQ multiplex PCR; TCRdb has only the in-frame clones, and not every one. The top ten hold 3.9% of the sample, which has approximately 340,000 clones, about 90% seen once. With respect to this clone: Its antigen is not identified.

The TCR sequence derives from a human donor who had recovered from COVID-19. This sequence joins TRBV5-1 and TRBJ1-1; 7 bases line up with TRBD1. Material: peripheral blood, obtained after recovery from COVID-19. CDR3 sequence reads: CASGQEGPEAFF. CDR3 in DNA: TGCGCCAGCGGACAGGAGGGCCCTGAAGCTTTCTTT.